This T cell receptor (beta chain) was documented in a study of tumor-infiltrating lymphocytes in primary liver carcinoma. Reverse transcription of 500 to 650 ng total RNA with a constant-region primer produced TCR beta cDNA. Nested multiplex PCR, run for three rounds with slightly modified ARM-PCR, yielded TCR beta libraries. The opening two PCR rounds, nine to eleven cycles each, paired TRBV1-TRBV30 forward primers with a C-beta reverse primer. MiXCR, run by TCRdb on the multiplex PCR reads, gives a single entry per CDR3 protein. Seen here are roughly 330,000 distinct CDR3 sequences, approximately 65% observed once, and the top ten hold about 6.5%. CDR3 length: 13 residues. Per germline, CDR1 ENHRY and CDR2 SYGVKD. Trimming cost V 5 bases and J 8 bases, with 10 bases left between them. Germline DNA was extracted alongside blood RNA, which was obtained from unsorted whole blood.

The chain employs TRBV10-3 and TRBJ1-6, with D unresolved. The specimen sequenced was peripheral blood. The TCR was taken from a man aged 40-55 years with primary liver carcinoma and hepatitis B virus infection. CDR3 DNA: TGTGCCATCAGTCGTAACCCGGATTCACCCCTCCACTTT. This encodes CAISRNPDSPLHF.